This entry concerns a single TCR beta chain. Its antigen is as yet unknown. There are 13 residues in the CDR3. The J segment lost 4 bases and the V segment lost 4 bases, leaving 3 bases of the junction unmatched. Germline V gene sequence: CDR1 MGHDK, CDR2 SYGVNS. This sample is drawn from a study of beta chain features in type 1 diabetes. Study conclusions and caveats: TCRB CDR3 length was moderately but significantly reduced in all four CD4+ subsets of Type 1 diabetes patients. Fewer junction insertions and more nucleotide deletions appeared in type 1 diabetes patients.

What was sequenced were expressed TCRB transcripts, since all of the isolated RNA had been reverse transcribed. Data came from immunoSEQ multiplex PCR; TCRdb stores just in-frame clones and leaves some out. This sample has fewer than 350,000 clones, with about 15% found just once. Material: naive CD4+ T cells from blood. This TCR was recovered from a man younger than 35 with type 1 diabetes. This chain connects TRBV25-1 to TRBJ1-1; TRBD1 agrees at 7 bases. The CDR3 region is CASSGQGGTEAFF. DNA for the CDR3: TGTGCCAGCAGTGGACAGGGAGGCACTGAAGCTTTCTTT.